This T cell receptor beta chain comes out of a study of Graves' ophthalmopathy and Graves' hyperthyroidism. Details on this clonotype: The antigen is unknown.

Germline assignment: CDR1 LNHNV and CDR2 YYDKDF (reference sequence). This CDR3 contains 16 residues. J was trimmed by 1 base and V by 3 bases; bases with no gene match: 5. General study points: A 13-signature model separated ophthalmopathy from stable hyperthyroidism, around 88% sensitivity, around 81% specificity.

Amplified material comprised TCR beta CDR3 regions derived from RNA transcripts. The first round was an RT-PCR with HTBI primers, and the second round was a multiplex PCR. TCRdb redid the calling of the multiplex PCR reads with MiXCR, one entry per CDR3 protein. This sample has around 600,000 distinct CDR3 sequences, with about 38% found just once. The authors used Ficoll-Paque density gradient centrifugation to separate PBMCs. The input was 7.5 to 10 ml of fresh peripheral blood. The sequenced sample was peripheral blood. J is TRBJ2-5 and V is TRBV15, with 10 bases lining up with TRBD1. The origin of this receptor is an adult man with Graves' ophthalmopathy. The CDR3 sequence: CATSSFGTGAQETQYF. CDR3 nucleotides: TGTGCCACCAGCAGCTTTGGGACAGGGGCCCAAGAGACCCAGTACTTC.